This passage covers 15 T cell receptor beta chains from one sample sequenced in a study of blood T cells in healthy people across ages. Sample-barcoded 5' priming and a J-beta primer mix drove a second PCR of roughly 7 to 11 cycles. MiXCR was run by TCRdb on the 5' RACE reads, yielding one entry per CDR3 protein. The table lists 600,000 to 800,000 distinct CDR3 sequences, 52% of them singletons, with around an eighth in the top ten. What was sequenced was blood. The receptors come from a woman aged 80 or over in good health.

The CDR3 loop reads CASSQESGHNEQYF. The CDR3 bases are TGTGCCAGCAGCCAAGAGTCAGGCCACAATGAGCAGTACTTC. The chain recombines TRBV3-1 with TRBJ2-7; D is unresolved. This CDR3 spans 14 amino acids. Germline V lookup: CDR1 LGHDT, CDR2 YNNKEL (reference sequence). Trimming left V 0 bases short and J 7 bases short, with 13 bases between.

V is TRBV14 and J is TRBJ2-6, with D perhaps TRBD1 (5 bases). The ends were cut back, 4 bases at V and 1 base at J, with 14 bases in the middle. Germline values: CDR1 SGHDN, CDR2 FVKESK. This CDR3 contains 17 residues. This CDR3 reads CASSPSGAQSGANVLTF. CDR3 bases: TGTGCCAGCAGCCCGAGTGGGGCGCAATCTGGGGCCAACGTCCTGACTTTC.

Note on this clonotype: A clone one base away is much larger, so this may be a read error. CDR3 bases: TGTACCAGCAGCCAACAATCAGGGGGGGAGACCCAGTACTTC. Its protein is CTSSQQSGGETQYF. The genes are TRBV4-2 and TRBJ2-5, with a weak D call TRBD1 (7 bases). There are 14 residues in the CDR3. Germline V gene lookup returns CDR1 LGHNA and CDR2 YNFKEQ.

This clonotype has at least ten counts. The rearrangement joins TRBV12-1 to TRBJ2-7; the D call TRBD1 from the table was never checked on the DNA. TRBV12-1 is a pseudogene segment. The CDR3 is made up of 19 amino acids. The CDR3 DNA is TGTGCCAGCAGCTTTGCGTATGAGGGGTTTTCCCAGAGAGTGAACGAGCAGTACTTC. Protein: CASSFAYEGFSQRVNEQYF.

The rearrangement joins TRBV6-5 to TRBJ2-1; D possibly matches TRBD1 or TRBD2 (5 bases each). With 7 bases removed from V and 2 bases from J, the gap between germline ends came to 12 bases. Looked up from germline, CDR1 is MNHEY and CDR2 is SVGAGI. The CDR3 runs to 14 residues. CDR3 nucleotide sequence: TGTGCCAGCATGGGGACCAGAACCTACAATGAGCAGTTCTTC. This gives the protein CASMGTRTYNEQFF.

This clonotype has a count of ten or more. This chain joins TRBV6-5 and TRBJ1-5, with a possible D match to TRBD1 (5 bases). The ends were cut back, 6 bases at V and 2 bases at J, with 14 bases in the middle. This CDR3 region has 15 residues. In germline, CDR1 is MNHEY, CDR2 SVGAGI. As DNA, the CDR3 is TGTGCCAGCAGCGAAACAGGAGGCGGCAATCAGCCCCAGCATTTT. Translated, it gives CASSETGGGNQPQHF.

This clonotype occurred a few times. A much larger clone sits a single nucleotide away, making a read error possible. This sequence joins TRBV6-6 and TRBJ2-3; D may be TRBD2 (7 bases). The V and J ends lost 2 bases and 6 bases respectively, with 12 bases between them. The CDR3 covers 14 residues. CDR1 and CDR2 (germline): MNHNY, SVGAGI (reference sequence). Written as DNA, the CDR3 is TGTGCCAGCAGTTACGCTAGGGGGGGCGATACGCAGTATTTT. This sequence encodes CASSYARGGDTQYF.

J is TRBJ1-2 and V is TRBV28; 7 bases are shared with TRBD1. The CDR3 spans 11 residues. Germline assignment: CDR1 MDHEN and CDR2 SYDVKM. V trimming: 9 bases; J trimming: 11 bases; junction bases outside the gene matches: 9. The CDR3 loop reads CASSGQAFYTF. In nucleotides, the CDR3 is TGTGCCAGTAGTGGACAGGCCTTTTACACCTTC.

This clonotype has only one observation. A read error is possible here, since a much larger clone lies one base away. The chain couples TRBV9 to TRBJ2-1, with TRBD1 as a possible D gene (6 bases). CDR3 size: 18 residues. Germline CDR1 SGDLS, CDR2 YYNGEE. The V and J ends lost 0 bases and 4 bases respectively, with 20 bases between them. CDR3 in DNA: TGTGCCAGCAGCGTAGAACCACCCCGGGGCAGGGGTTACAATGAGCAGTTCTTC. Amino acids: CASSVEPPRGRGYNEQFF.

This clonotype was picked up many times. V usage is TRBV6-1 and J usage is TRBJ2-7, with 11 bases fitting TRBD1. Germline CDR1 reads MNHNS; CDR2 reads SASEGT. CDR3 size: 14 residues. V lost 7 bases to trimming and J lost 4 bases; unmatched junction nucleotides: 6. The CDR3 bases are TGTGCCAGCACTCGGACAGGGGGCAGATACGAGCAGTACTTC. This codes for CASTRTGGRYEQYF.

In its sample, this clonotype was seen many times. The chain carries TRBV12-3 or TRBV12-4 and TRBJ1-1; no reliable D call. Trimming stripped 1 base from V and 6 bases from J, with 3 bases between. The CDR3 is 11 residues long. The CDR3 is CASSLEAEAFF. Written as DNA, the CDR3 is TGTGCCAGCAGTTTAGAAGCTGAAGCTTTCTTT.

The genes are TRBV7-9 and TRBJ2-5, with 11 positions matching TRBD1. The CDR3 is made up of 16 amino acids. Trimming took 6 bases from V and 2 from J; bases not matched to a gene: 8. Germline V gene sequence: CDR1 SEHNR, CDR2 FQNEAQ (reference sequence). This CDR3 is CASRPGQGGIQETQYF. Written as DNA, the CDR3 is TGTGCCAGCAGACCGGGACAGGGGGGAATACAAGAGACCCAGTACTTC. Looking up the rest from reference TRBV7-9 and TRBJ2-5 gives the full variable domain: DTGVSQNPRHKITKRGQNVTFRCDPISEHNRLYWYRQTLGQGPEFLTYFQNEAQLEKSRLLSDRFSAERPKGSFSTLEIQRTEQGDSAMYLCASRPGQGGIQETQYFGPGTRLLVL.

CDR3 region: CASSSDLGNGYTF. CDR3 nucleotide sequence: TGTGCCAGCAGCAGCGATCTCGGAAATGGCTACACCTTC. The V and J genes are TRBV7-9 and TRBJ1-2; D call uncertain. This CDR3 is 13 amino acids long. V was pared by 5 bases and J by 6 bases, with 13 bases between. The germline V gene has CDR1 SEHNR and CDR2 FQNEAQ (reference sequence).

This clonotype was picked up a small number of times. The gene calls are TRBV12-3 or TRBV12-4 and TRBJ2-3; D unclear. CDR3 length: 14 residues. The V end lost 5 bases, the J end lost 4 bases, and 13 bases lay between the germline ends. CDR3 residues: CASSVGGDSDTQYF. In DNA form, the CDR3 reads TGTGCCAGCAGTGTAGGTGGGGATTCAGATACGCAGTATTTT.

This clonotype appeared a single time. The rearrangement joins TRBV5-1 to TRBJ2-1, with D perhaps matching TRBD2 (5 bases). CDR1 and CDR2 from the germline V gene are SGHRS and YFSETQ. The CDR3 length is 14 residues. Trimming stripped 1 base from V and 9 bases from J, with 14 bases between. CDR3 region: CASSLSSPSTEQFF. Written as DNA, the CDR3 is TGCGCCAGCAGCTTGTCTAGCCCCAGTACTGAGCAGTTCTTC.